Listed here are 31 T cell receptor beta chains from one sample, sequenced in a study of CD8 T cells in ankylosing spondylitis. TCRdb reanalysed the 5' RACE reads using MiXCR and keeps one entry per CDR3 protein. Of about 360,000 distinct CDR3 sequences in the sample, 20% to 25% were seen once. Material for sequencing was blood, either unsorted or a sorted T cell fraction (not recorded which). These receptors came from a male donor with ankylosing spondylitis or in good health (not recorded which).

This sequence joins TRBV3-1 and TRBJ1-1; D not certain. V lost 0 bases, J lost 1 base, and 6 bases lay in between. The CDR3 runs to 14 residues. Germline-derived CDR1 and CDR2 are LGHDT and YNNKEL (reference sequence). CDR3 DNA: TGTGCCAGCAGCCAAGATCAGGAGAACACTGAAGCTTTCTTT. Its translation is CASSQDQENTEAFF.

J is TRBJ2-7 and V is TRBV30; either TRBD1 or TRBD2 may supply D (6 bases each). Germline assignment: CDR1 GTSNPN and CDR2 SVGIG (reference sequence). CDR3 length: 14 amino acids. V dropped 2 bases and J dropped 5 bases, with 16 bases sitting between them. CDR3 amino acids: CAWSTTGTFDEQYF. The CDR3 DNA is TGTGCCTGGAGTACCACAGGGACTTTCGACGAGCAGTACTTC.

V and J are TRBV27 and TRBJ2-1, with D perhaps TRBD2 (8 bases). Germline V gives CDR1 MNHEY, CDR2 SMNVEV (reference sequence). V lost 5 bases and J 8 bases, leaving 19 bases between the germline ends. The CDR3 spans 15 residues. The CDR3 sequence: CASSPGTAGVDEQFF. The CDR3 DNA sequence: TGTGCCAGCAGTCCCGGGACAGCGGGAGTGGATGAGCAGTTCTTC.

This clonotype was picked up many times. Germline and junction disagree at one end, which may indicate a read error. This sequence joins TRBV12-3 or TRBV12-4 and TRBJ2-1; D unclear. The CDR3 has 13 amino acids. In DNA form, the CDR3 reads TGCGCCAGCAGCTTGGTTCCGTACAATGAGCAGTTCTTC. Protein sequence: CASSLVPYNEQFF.

This clonotype has just a few counts. The chain employs TRBV29-1 and TRBJ2-7; 14 bases map to TRBD2. J lost 0 bases, V lost 7 bases, and 11 bases had no gene match. The CDR3 covers 17 residues. Germline assignment: CDR1 SQVTM and CDR2 ANQGSEA. The CDR3 is CSATGTSGGPSSYEQYF. The DNA for the CDR3 is TGCAGCGCTACCGGGACTAGCGGGGGACCAAGCTCCTACGAGCAGTACTTC.

This chain uses TRBV7-2 with TRBJ2-5; D possibly corresponds to TRBD2 (7 bases). CDR1 is SGHTA and CDR2 is FQGNSA in the germline V gene. The CDR3 contains 15 residues. CDR3 protein: CALRGGPPLGETQYF. CDR3 DNA: TGTGCTTTGAGGGGGGGCCCACCCTTAGGAGAGACCCAGTACTTC.

This clonotype was counted at least ten times. This chain uses TRBV7-9 with TRBJ2-3; the D is unclear. V lost 1 base and J 1 base, leaving 6 bases between the germline ends. Germline CDR1 is SEHNR and CDR2 is FQNEAQ (reference sequence). The CDR3 loop spans 14 amino acids. The CDR3: CASSLGVGTDTQYF. The CDR3 DNA reads as TGTGCCAGCAGCTTAGGCGTTGGCACAGATACGCAGTATTTT.

This clonotype came up a few times. The V and J genes are TRBV5-1 and TRBJ2-1; no definite D call. Per germline, CDR1 SGHRS and CDR2 YFSETQ. Trimming stripped 4 bases from V and 4 bases from J, with 12 bases between. The CDR3 is 14 residues long. The chain's CDR3 is CASSLVSAYNEQFF. DNA of the CDR3: TGCGCCAGCAGCCTTGTTTCAGCTTACAATGAGCAGTTCTTC.

The rearrangement joins TRBV3-1 to TRBJ2-1; D is uncertain. Germline V gene data show CDR1 as LGHDT and CDR2 as YNNKEL (reference sequence). V was cut by 0 bases and J by 10 bases, with 16 bases left in between. The CDR3 length is 15 residues. The CDR3 DNA is TGTGCCAGCAGCCAAGATTTCGACCTAGGTGGAGAGCAGTTCTTC. It codes for CASSQDFDLGGEQFF.

There are a few counts of this clonotype. This sequence joins TRBV4-1 and TRBJ2-3, with 9 nucleotides matching TRBD1. The V gene end was trimmed by 4 bases and the J gene end by 2 bases; junction bases not matched to a gene: 7. CDR3 length: 16 amino acids. The germline gives CDR1 MGHRA, CDR2 YSYEKL. The CDR3 DNA is TGCGCCAGCAGCCGGGCGGGGACAGGGCCCACAGATACGCAGTATTTT. Encoded protein: CASSRAGTGPTDTQYF.

The chain employs TRBV5-1 and TRBJ2-1; 15 positions agree with TRBD2. The germline gives CDR1 SGHRS, CDR2 YFSETQ. This CDR3 has 16 residues. J was trimmed by 8 bases and V by 2 bases; bases with no gene match: 5. This CDR3 reads CASSFWTSGGVDEQFF. The CDR3 region has the DNA TGCGCCAGCAGCTTTTGGACTAGCGGGGGGGTCGATGAGCAGTTCTTC. Using reference TRBV5-1 and TRBJ2-1 for the parts outside the CDR3, the full variable domain is KAGVTQTPRYLIKTRGQQVTLSCSPISGHRSVSWYQQTPGQGLQFLFEYFSETQRNKGNFPGRFSGRQFSNSRSEMNVSTLELGDSALYLCASSFWTSGGVDEQFFGPGTRLTVL.

This sequence joins TRBV5-1 and TRBJ2-7; TRBD1 aligns across 7 bases. The germline V gene has CDR1 SGHRS and CDR2 YFSETQ. This CDR3 has 15 amino acids. Trimming took 0 bases from V and 3 from J; bases not matched to a gene: 6. CDR3 residues: CASSLAPGGFYEQYF. DNA for the CDR3: TGCGCCAGCAGCTTGGCACCAGGGGGATTCTACGAGCAGTACTTC. Based on the CDR3 plus reference TRBV5-1 and TRBJ2-7, the full variable domain is KAGVTQTPRYLIKTRGQQVTLSCSPISGHRSVSWYQQTPGQGLQFLFEYFSETQRNKGNFPGRFSGRQFSNSRSEMNVSTLELGDSALYLCASSLAPGGFYEQYFGPGTRLTVT.

The V and J genes are TRBV19 and TRBJ2-1; the D call may be TRBD1 or TRBD2 (5 bases each). CDR1 and CDR2 from the germline V gene are LNHDA and SQIVND (reference sequence). This CDR3 comprises 15 residues. Trimming stripped 3 bases from V and 7 bases from J, with 16 bases between. CDR3 in amino acids: CASSIFVQRGNEQFF. The CDR3 DNA reads as TGTGCCAGTAGTATTTTCGTACAGAGGGGAAATGAGCAGTTCTTC.

In this sample, this clonotype turned up a few times. V and J are TRBV29-1 and TRBJ1-2; D not certain. This CDR3 region has 9 residues. The ends were cut back, 3 bases at V and 6 bases at J, with 2 bases in the middle. Germline-derived CDR1 and CDR2 are SQVTM and ANQGSEA. DNA of the CDR3: TGCAGCGTTGATAATGGCTACACCTTC. Protein: CSVDNGYTF.

This rearrangement joins TRBV12-3 or TRBV12-4 to TRBJ2-6, with D hard to call. This CDR3 spans 15 amino acids. The V gene lost 9 bases and the J gene lost 0 bases, with 12 bases spanning the gap. In DNA form, the CDR3 reads TGTGCCAGTAGAGGCCAACTCTCTGGGGCCAACGTCCTGACTTTC. It specifies CASRGQLSGANVLTF.

Only a few counts were recorded for this clonotype. CDR3 sequence (DNA): TGCGCCAGCAGCCTGTTCCGGGGGGGGGAAAACATTCAGTACTTC. It specifies CASSLFRGGENIQYF. The chain couples TRBV4-1 to TRBJ2-4, with TRBD2 identical over 8 bases. The CDR3 loop spans 15 amino acids. CDR1 is MGHRA, CDR2 YSYEKL, per germline. Unmatched junction bases numbered 7, after V lost 4 bases and J lost 5 bases.

The CDR3 region is CSAWTGGNVLTF. The CDR3 DNA reads as TGCAGCGCCTGGACAGGGGGAAACGTCCTGACTTTC. The chain combines TRBV29-1 with TRBJ2-6, with 10 nucleotides matching TRBD1. The CDR3 totals 12 residues. In germline, CDR1 is SQVTM, CDR2 ANQGSEA. V was pared by 7 bases and J by 10 bases, with 4 bases of the junction left unmatched.

The V gene is TRBV30, the J gene TRBJ2-1; D unresolved. Germline V gives CDR1 GTSNPN, CDR2 SVGIG (reference sequence). With 0 bases removed from V and 9 bases from J, the gap between germline ends came to 9 bases. The CDR3 has 12 amino acids. CDR3 bases: TGTGCCTGGAGTGTGTCGTCCTTTGAGCAGTTCTTC. It codes for CAWSVSSFEQFF.

V and J are TRBV7-6 and TRBJ2-1; 14 bases map to TRBD2. Germline V gene lookup returns CDR1 SGHVS and CDR2 FNYEAQ. The CDR3 is 16 amino acids. J lost 9 bases, V lost 5 bases, and 9 bases had no gene match. CDR3: CASSRTTSGGATEQFF. Written as DNA, the CDR3 is TGTGCCAGCAGCAGGACGACTAGCGGGGGGGCCACTGAGCAGTTCTTC.

This clonotype has a handful of counts. The chain combines TRBV5-6 with TRBJ2-3; TRBD2 agrees at 11 bases. With V trimmed by 3 bases and J by 3 bases, 6 bases remained unmatched. Germline V lookup: CDR1 SGHDT, CDR2 YYEEEE. The CDR3 length is 16 residues. The CDR3 DNA reads TGTGCCAGCAGCTCCGCTAGCGGGGGGAGGACAGATACGCAGTATTTT. Its protein is CASSSASGGRTDTQYF.

The chain has TRBV12-3 or TRBV12-4 and TRBJ1-2; 7 bases line up with TRBD1. This CDR3 comprises 16 residues. V trimming: 0 bases; J trimming: 2 bases; junction bases outside the gene matches: 6. This CDR3 reads CASSLAVDRVNYGYTF. DNA for the CDR3: TGTGCCAGCAGTTTAGCCGTAGACAGGGTAAACTATGGCTACACCTTC.

This clonotype was detected a few times. The chain couples TRBV7-7 to TRBJ2-5, with 11 bases that match TRBD1. CDR3 size: 15 residues. Looked up from germline, CDR1 is SSHAT and CDR2 is FNYEAQ (reference sequence). The J segment lost 2 bases and the V segment lost 2 bases, leaving 1 base of the junction unmatched. The CDR3, as DNA: TGTGCCAGCAGCTTACGGGACAGGGGGCAAGAGACCCAGTACTTC. Translating gives CASSLRDRGQETQYF.

V is TRBV11-1 and J is TRBJ2-7; D is perhaps TRBD1 or TRBD2 (5 bases each). The germline V and J ends were trimmed by 5 bases and 2 bases, with 16 bases remaining between them. This CDR3 has 15 residues. Germline CDR1 is SGHAT and CDR2 is FQDESV (reference sequence). The CDR3 DNA reads TGTGCCAGCAGCCAGGGATTGGGGGACCCCTACGAGCAGTACTTC. This gives the protein CASSQGLGDPYEQYF. Complete variable domain (other parts from reference TRBV11-1 and TRBJ2-7): EAEVAQSPRYKITEKSQAVAFWCDPISGHATLYWYRQILGQGPELLVQFQDESVVDDSQLPKDRFSAERLKGVDSTLKIQPAELGDSAMYLCASSQGLGDPYEQYFGPGTRLTVT.

V usage is TRBV7-9 and J usage is TRBJ2-7; D gene unclear. Germline V gives CDR1 SEHNR, CDR2 FQNEAQ (reference sequence). The CDR3 loop spans 15 amino acids. V lost 2 bases and J 0 bases, leaving 11 bases between the germline ends. The CDR3 nucleotides read TGTGCCAGCAGCTTATCGGGCGCTGGCTCCTACGAGCAGTACTTC. Translation: CASSLSGAGSYEQYF.

Only a few counts were recorded for this clonotype. The chain recombines TRBV4-1 with TRBJ2-7; 7 nucleotides match TRBD2. CDR1 is MGHRA, CDR2 YSYEKL, per germline. This CDR3 spans 16 amino acids. Trimming cost V 1 base and J 0 bases; bases outside gene matches: 6. The CDR3 bases are TGCGCCAGCAGCCAAGGGGCGTGGGACTACTCCTACGAGCAGTACTTC. Translated, it gives CASSQGAWDYSYEQYF.

This clonotype has just a few counts. The chain couples TRBV7-2 to TRBJ2-4; 11 nucleotides line up with TRBD1. J gave up 9 bases and V 5 bases, and 9 bases lay outside the gene matches. CDR3 length: 15 residues. Germline CDR1 reads SGHTA; CDR2 reads FQGNSA. In DNA, the CDR3 is TGTGCCAGCAGCCTGGACAGGGGGCTTATGAGCATTCAGTACTTC. Protein: CASSLDRGLMSIQYF.

This rearrangement joins TRBV5-1 to TRBJ2-1; D is unresolved. The CDR3 covers 14 residues. V was shortened by 4 bases and J by 7 bases, with 15 bases between the two germline ends. Germline CDR1 reads SGHRS; CDR2 reads YFSETQ. The CDR3 nucleotides read TGCGCCAGCAGCCCCCGGCAAACTCGGAATGAGCAGTTCTTC. Protein product: CASSPRQTRNEQFF.

This chain uses TRBV20-1 with TRBJ2-7, with 7 bases fitting TRBD1. With V trimmed by 3 bases and J by 0 bases, 8 bases remained unmatched. The length of the CDR3 is 15 residues. Germline-derived CDR1 and CDR2 are DFQATT and SNEGSKA (reference sequence). DNA of the CDR3: TGCAGTGCTAGGGGCGTGGGACAGCCCTCCTACGAGCAGTACTTC. Translating it yields CSARGVGQPSYEQYF.

The chain links TRBV9 to TRBJ1-2, with D hard to call. The V and J ends lost 4 bases and 2 bases respectively, with 15 bases between them. The CDR3 runs 15 residues. Germline loops: CDR1 SGDLS, CDR2 YYNGEE. The CDR3: CASSSRLELNYGYTF. The CDR3 DNA follows: TGTGCCAGCAGCTCTCGACTTGAGTTAAACTATGGCTACACCTTC.

The CDR3 nucleotides read TGTGCCAGCAGCTCGTCTTTCTTAGGGCAGGCCTCCTACGAGCAGTACTTC. Amino acids: CASSSSFLGQASYEQYF. V usage is TRBV11-1 and J usage is TRBJ2-7; the D is unclear. Trimming left V 4 bases short and J 0 bases short, with 19 bases between. This CDR3 region has 17 residues. Germline CDR1 and CDR2: SGHAT and FQDESV (reference sequence). The entire variable domain, with the rest obtained from reference TRBV11-1 and TRBJ2-7, is as follows: EAEVAQSPRYKITEKSQAVAFWCDPISGHATLYWYRQILGQGPELLVQFQDESVVDDSQLPKDRFSAERLKGVDSTLKIQPAELGDSAMYLCASSSSFLGQASYEQYFGPGTRLTVT.

The chain joins TRBV12-3 or TRBV12-4 to TRBJ2-7, with D possibly being TRBD1 or TRBD2 (5 bases each). V was shortened by 1 base and J by 4 bases, with 20 bases between the two germline ends. CDR3 length: 17 residues. CDR3 nucleotide sequence: TGTGCCAGCAGTTTAGACCAGGGAGCCAGGACGGGATACGAGCAGTACTTC. It is translated as CASSLDQGARTGYEQYF.